The clone carrying this T cell receptor beta chain has just one count. Original analysis: Amplified reference gene primers provided the basis for estimating nucleated cell counts. The method was immunoSEQ multiplex PCR; TCRdb's version includes in-frame clones alone and lacks a portion of them. Clone size and V and J calls were adopted from that table, with D and trimming inferred from the DNA. The table records some 11,000 clones, around nine tenths of them present only once. Trimming at V came to 4 bases and at J to 2 bases, leaving 9 bases not matched to a gene. The CDR3 is made up of 17 amino acids. Germline assignment: CDR1 LNHDA and CDR2 SQIVND (reference sequence). This sample was included in a study of blood T cell repertoires in COVID-19. Turning to the study itself: Samples taken during acute and convalescent COVID-19 were collected in the United States, Italy and Spain. The analysed material was cDNA or gDNA that came from T cells, B-cell-depleted T cells, or PBMCs.

The chain has TRBV19 and TRBJ2-3, with 10 bases that match TRBD1. This receptor was obtained from a woman aged 70-85 years with active COVID-19. The sample was peripheral blood. CDR3 in amino acids: CASSTGWGQGSTDTQYF. For the CDR3, the DNA is TGTGCCAGTAGTACCGGCTGGGGACAGGGGTCCACAGATACGCAGTATTTT.